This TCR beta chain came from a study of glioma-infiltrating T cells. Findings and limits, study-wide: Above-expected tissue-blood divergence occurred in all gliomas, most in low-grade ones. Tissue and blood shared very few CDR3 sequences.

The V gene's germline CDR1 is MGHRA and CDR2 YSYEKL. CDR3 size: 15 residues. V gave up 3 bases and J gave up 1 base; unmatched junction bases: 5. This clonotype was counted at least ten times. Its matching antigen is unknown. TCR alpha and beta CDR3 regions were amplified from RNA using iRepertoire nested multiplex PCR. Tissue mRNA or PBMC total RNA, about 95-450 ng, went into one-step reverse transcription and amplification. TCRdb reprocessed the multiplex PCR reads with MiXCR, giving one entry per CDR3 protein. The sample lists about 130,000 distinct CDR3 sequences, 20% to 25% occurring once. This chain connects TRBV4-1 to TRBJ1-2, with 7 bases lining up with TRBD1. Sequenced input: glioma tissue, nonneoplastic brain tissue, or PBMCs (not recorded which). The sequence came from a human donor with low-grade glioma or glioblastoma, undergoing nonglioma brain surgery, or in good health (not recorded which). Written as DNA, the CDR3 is TGCGCCAGCAGCCAGGCCGGACAGGTTAACTATGGCTACACCTTC. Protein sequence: CASSQAGQVNYGYTF.